A selection of T cell receptor beta chains follows, all from one sample in a study of vaccination effects on CD4 cells after COVID-19. The method was immunoSEQ multiplex PCR; TCRdb's version includes in-frame clones alone and lacks a portion of them. Of around 26,000 clones detected, about 70% appear once; the ten largest clones hold around 8.2%. Their target antigens are unknown. This specimen was CD4+ T cells from PBMCs cultured with SARS-CoV-2 spike peptides, taken after COVID-19 vaccination. All receptors derive from a human donor who received a COVID-19 vaccine. Both conserved end residues are part of each CDR3. Each record gives: V gene, D gene, J gene, CDR3 protein. A D gene is named only where the DNA matches it firmly.

V gene: TRBV5-1; D gene: -; J gene: TRBJ2-1; CDR3 protein: CASSLGSVEQFF
V gene: TRBV4-1; D gene: TRBD2; J gene: TRBJ2-1; CDR3 protein: CASSQAQIAGGLWGNEQFF
V gene: TRBV5-1; D gene: -; J gene: TRBJ1-1; CDR3 protein: CASRPERNRAEAFF
V gene: TRBV5-5; D gene: -; J gene: TRBJ1-6; CDR3 protein: CASSLATGVNSPLHF
V gene: TRBV7-9; D gene: TRBD2; J gene: TRBJ2-7; CDR3 protein: CASSLAGSAGGWYEQYF
V gene: TRBV5-6; D gene: -; J gene: TRBJ1-1; CDR3 protein: CASSLEGTEAFF
V gene: TRBV6-4; D gene: TRBD1; J gene: TRBJ2-6; CDR3 protein: CASSDEGQSNSGANVLTF
V gene: TRBV15; D gene: TRBD2; J gene: TRBJ2-7; CDR3 protein: CATSRDRGEYYEQYF
V gene: TRBV3-1/TRBV3-2; D gene: TRBD1; J gene: TRBJ1-2; CDR3 protein: CASSQADRAPFYTF
V gene: TRBV28; D gene: -; J gene: TRBJ2-1; CDR3 protein: CASSFPIGGFNEQFF
V gene: TRBV30; D gene: -; J gene: TRBJ1-2; CDR3 protein: CAWSLAWGGDGYTF
V gene: TRBV2; D gene: -; J gene: TRBJ2-2; CDR3 protein: CASSEGFNTGELFF
V gene: TRBV13; D gene: TRBD2; J gene: TRBJ2-7; CDR3 protein: CASSLGAGVMGSYEQYF
V gene: TRBV18; D gene: -; J gene: TRBJ2-1; CDR3 protein: CASSIHRTGGLNNEQFF
V gene: TRBV7-9; D gene: -; J gene: TRBJ2-5; CDR3 protein: CASSLRSGMIRSGTQYF
V gene: TRBV6-4; D gene: -; J gene: TRBJ2-1; CDR3 protein: CASSDSGASSYNEQFF
V gene: TRBV19; D gene: -; J gene: TRBJ2-3; CDR3 protein: CASSIGPSTDTQYF
V gene: TRBV6-1; D gene: -; J gene: TRBJ1-5; CDR3 protein: CASSASRAVSNQPQHF
V gene: TRBV12-3/TRBV12-4; D gene: -; J gene: TRBJ1-2; CDR3 protein: CASSFSVRGGYTF
V gene: TRBV7-8; D gene: TRBD1; J gene: TRBJ1-1; CDR3 protein: CASSGDRGSTEAFF
V gene: TRBV11-2; D gene: -; J gene: TRBJ2-7; CDR3 protein: CASSLTSGVRYEQYF
V gene: TRBV27; D gene: -; J gene: TRBJ1-2; CDR3 protein: CASARTPANYGYTF
V gene: TRBV7-9; D gene: TRBD2; J gene: TRBJ2-7; CDR3 protein: CASSPSREAHEQYF
V gene: TRBV2; D gene: -; J gene: TRBJ2-7; CDR3 protein: CASSDVGRAEQYF
V gene: TRBV6-6; D gene: TRBD2; J gene: TRBJ2-5; CDR3 protein: CASSYGREIGGETQYF
V gene: TRBV6-4; D gene: -; J gene: TRBJ2-3; CDR3 protein: CASSASGQLGDTQYF
V gene: TRBV19; D gene: TRBD2; J gene: TRBJ2-7; CDR3 protein: CASSRGTSGSHEQYF
V gene: TRBV2; D gene: TRBD2; J gene: TRBJ2-1; CDR3 protein: CASSEVGLAEKYNEQFF
V gene: TRBV3-1/TRBV3-2; D gene: -; J gene: TRBJ1-3; CDR3 protein: CASSHTASSGNTIYF
V gene: TRBV19; D gene: TRBD1; J gene: TRBJ1-2; CDR3 protein: CASRSGQKILTNYGYTF
V gene: TRBV7-9; D gene: -; J gene: TRBJ2-6; CDR3 protein: CASSSFGGANVLTF
V gene: TRBV4-1; D gene: TRBD1; J gene: TRBJ1-1; CDR3 protein: CASSQPLQVRDRVNTEAFF
V gene: TRBV19; D gene: TRBD1; J gene: TRBJ2-7; CDR3 protein: CASSPTGTGGSYEQYF
V gene: TRBV27; D gene: TRBD1; J gene: TRBJ1-6; CDR3 protein: CASSPMTGGSGVPLHF
V gene: TRBV6-6; D gene: TRBD1; J gene: TRBJ2-4; CDR3 protein: CASRGLEQGAGDIQYF
V gene: TRBV14; D gene: TRBD1; J gene: TRBJ2-3; CDR3 protein: CASSLGQAPFPGTDTQYF
V gene: TRBV18; D gene: TRBD1; J gene: TRBJ2-2; CDR3 protein: CASSRTGAPTGELFF
V gene: TRBV7-9; D gene: -; J gene: TRBJ2-1; CDR3 protein: CAAARRASYNEQFF
V gene: TRBV7-9; D gene: -; J gene: TRBJ2-2; CDR3 protein: CASRWAPVGTGELFF
V gene: TRBV10-2; D gene: TRBD1; J gene: TRBJ1-5; CDR3 protein: CASSETGGGNQPQHF
V gene: TRBV3-1/TRBV3-2; D gene: TRBD2; J gene: TRBJ2-1; CDR3 protein: CASSQDHGGGYNEQFF